Below, 11 T cell receptor beta chains from the same sample are listed, as sequenced in a study of blood T cell repertoires in COVID-19 (dated by TCRdb to about 2020). The library was produced with the immunoSEQ multiplex PCR assay. TCRdb's version of the immuneACCESS table is confined to in-frame rearrangements and falls short of the full clone set. An unresolved V gene accounts for under half of the shortfall where checked; the remainder is of unknown origin. Within this sample are about 180,000 clones, with roughly 81% of them counted one time only. Jointly, the top ten make up about 10% of the sample. The specimen sequenced was peripheral blood. All receptors derive from a woman of 80 years or more with COVID-19, enrolled during active disease.

This chain links TRBV12-3 or TRBV12-4 with TRBJ1-1; 7 bases match TRBD1. The CDR3 sequence is 13 residues long. The ends lost 6 bases at V and 1 base at J; junction bases unmatched: 2. The chain's CDR3 is CASRRDRNTEAFF. In DNA, the CDR3 is TGTGCCAGCAGGCGGGACAGGAACACTGAAGCTTTCTTT.

The chain is built from TRBV6-1 and TRBJ1-4; D call uncertain. CDR3 length equals 11 residues. Per the germline V gene, CDR1 is MNHNS and CDR2 is SASEGT. Trimming removed 3 bases at V and 16 bases at J, with 12 bases between. CDR3 in amino acids: CASSDLLIQFF. CDR3 nucleotide sequence: TGTGCCAGCAGTGACCTACTCATTCAGTTTTTT.

V is TRBV5-1 and J is TRBJ2-3; D perhaps matches TRBD2 (5 bases). Germline V CDR1 and CDR2: SGHRS, YFSETQ. CDR3 length: 17 residues. Trimming removed 0 bases at V and 1 base at J, with 15 bases between. The CDR3: CASSLGLVFGGTDTQYF. CDR3 nucleotides: TGCGCCAGCAGCTTGGGGTTGGTTTTCGGGGGCACAGATACGCAGTATTTT. The whole variable domain, remainder taken from reference TRBV5-1 and TRBJ2-3, is KAGVTQTPRYLIKTRGQQVTLSCSPISGHRSVSWYQQTPGQGLQFLFEYFSETQRNKGNFPGRFSGRQFSNSRSEMNVSTLELGDSALYLCASSLGLVFGGTDTQYFGPGTRLTVL.

This clone was seen only a few times. The chain carries TRBV5-4 and TRBJ2-5, with 12 nucleotides matching TRBD2. CDR3 size: 16 residues. The V gene's germline CDR1 is SGHNT and CDR2 YYREEE (reference sequence). Trimming took 2 bases from V and 1 from J; bases not matched to a gene: 3. The CDR3 protein is CASSFTSGGTQETQYF. The CDR3 DNA follows: TGTGCCAGCAGCTTTACTAGCGGGGGGACCCAAGAGACCCAGTACTTC. The whole variable domain, remainder taken from reference TRBV5-4 and TRBJ2-5, is ETGVTQSPTHLIKTRGQQVTLRCSSQSGHNTVSWYQQALGQGPQFIFQYYREEENGRGNFPPRFSGLQFPNYSSELNVNALELDDSALYLCASSFTSGGTQETQYFGPGTRLLVL.

The chain has TRBV9 and TRBJ2-2; perhaps TRBD2 as D (6 bases). Germline V gives CDR1 SGDLS, CDR2 YYNGEE. The ends were cut back, 4 bases at V and 6 bases at J, with 16 bases in the middle. This CDR3 is built from 15 residues. The CDR3 coding sequence is TGTGCCAGCAGCCCCCGGACTATAAAGGCCGGGGAGCTGTTTTTT. Encoded protein: CASSPRTIKAGELFF.

For this clone: At the DNA level, this CDR3 is encoded by other sequences in the same sample as well. The chain combines TRBV29-1 with TRBJ1-5, with D maybe TRBD1 (6 bases). This CDR3 has 12 amino acids. The germline V and J ends were trimmed by 4 bases and 2 bases, with 6 bases remaining between them. Germline CDR1 and CDR2: SQVTM and ANQGSEA. The DNA of the CDR3 is TGCAGCGTTGGACAGGGCAATCAGCCCCAGCATTTT. Protein sequence: CSVGQGNQPQHF.

The J gene is TRBJ1-2, the V gene TRBV6-6, with TRBD1 matching over 8 bases. The CDR3 runs to 16 residues. After removal of 6 bases from V and 4 bases from J, the junction contained 13 bases not matched to a gene. Germline V gives CDR1 MNHNY, CDR2 SVGAGI (reference sequence). The chain's CDR3 is CASSLPPDRGPYGYTF. CDR3 DNA sequence: TGTGCCAGCAGCCTCCCCCCTGACAGGGGACCCTATGGCTACACCTTC.

The chain has TRBV6-4 and TRBJ2-7, with 7 bases that match TRBD1. V lost 10 bases to trimming and J lost 2 bases; unmatched junction nucleotides: 8. Per germline, CDR1 MRHNA and CDR2 SNTAGT. The CDR3 covers 13 residues. CDR3 nucleotides: TGTGCCAAATGGACAGGAAGTACCTACGAGCAGTACTTC. It is translated as CAKWTGSTYEQYF.

J is TRBJ2-1 and V is TRBV2, with a tentative D call TRBD2 (6 bases). Germline V gene sequence: CDR1 SNHLY, CDR2 FYNNEI. The CDR3 runs to 13 residues. Trimming cost V 6 bases and J 5 bases, with 11 bases left between them. CDR3 coding DNA: TGTGCCAGCAGCCCGGGACTTAACAATGAGCAGTTCTTC. Residues: CASSPGLNNEQFF. Complete variable domain (other parts from reference TRBV2 and TRBJ2-1): EPEVTQTPSHQVTQMGQEVILRCVPISNHLYFYWYRQILGQKVEFLVSFYNNEISEKSEIFDDQFSVERPDGSNFTLKIRSTKLEDSAMYFCASSPGLNNEQFFGPGTRLTVL.

This clone occurred many times. This rearrangement joins TRBV9 to TRBJ2-1; 12 bases align to TRBD2. The germline CDR1 and CDR2 sequences are SGDLS and YYNGEE. V lost 3 bases and J lost 10; bases outside the gene matches: 11. The CDR3 has 16 amino acids. Written as DNA, the CDR3 is TGTGCCAGCAGCGCTCTCGGGACTAGCGGGTCGGGCGAGCAGTTCTTC. The encoded protein is CASSALGTSGSGEQFF.

This clone showed up many times. J is TRBJ2-1 and V is TRBV28; 7 nucleotides match TRBD1. The CDR3 has 15 residues. The ends lost 5 bases at V and 9 bases at J; junction bases unmatched: 13. The germline CDR1 and CDR2 sequences are MDHEN and SYDVKM. CDR3 nucleotides: TGTGCCAGCAGTCCCTCTGACAGGGTCCGGGGTGAGCAGTTCTTC. Translating gives CASSPSDRVRGEQFF.